Listed below are T cell receptor beta chains from one sample, sequenced in a study of beta chain features in type 1 diabetes. The protocol was immunoSEQ multiplex PCR, while the TCRdb copy is restricted to in-frame clones and leaves out a portion. The top ten clones hold around 0.12% of a sample with 600,000 to 750,000 clones, roughly 12% of them seen once. The sample consisted of naive CD4+ T cells from blood. These receptors were obtained from a man aged 30 to 45 with type 1 diabetes. CDR3s include the opening cysteine and the closing phenylalanine or tryptophan. Each record gives: J gene, D gene, clone size, V gene, CDR3 DNA, CDR3 protein. A D gene is named only where the DNA matches it firmly. Not every row has a clone size; where given, it reads once, few, many or a size class.

j_call: TRBJ2-7
d_call: TRBD1
clone_size: few
v_call: TRBV30
cdr3_nt: TGTGCCTGGGGGACAGGGGCCTCCTACGAGCAGTACTTC
cdr3_aa: CAWGTGASYEQYF

j_call: TRBJ2-7
d_call: -
clone_size: few
v_call: TRBV7-9
cdr3_nt: TGTGCCAGCAGCACCGTGGATGACGAGCAGTACTTC
cdr3_aa: CASSTVDDEQYF

j_call: TRBJ1-1
d_call: -
clone_size: few
v_call: TRBV9
cdr3_nt: TGTGCCAGCAGCGAGGCAATGAACACTGAAGCTTTCTTT
cdr3_aa: CASSEAMNTEAFF

j_call: TRBJ1-2
d_call: TRBD1
clone_size: few
v_call: TRBV10-3
cdr3_nt: TGTGCCATTCAGACGACAGGGGCCTATGGCTACACCTTC
cdr3_aa: CAIQTTGAYGYTF

j_call: TRBJ2-1
d_call: TRBD2
clone_size: -
v_call: TRBV6-6
cdr3_nt: TGTGCCAGCAGTTACTCGACCGGGGGGGCCCCCAATGAGCAGTTCTTC
cdr3_aa: CASSYSTGGAPNEQFF

j_call: TRBJ1-3
d_call: -
clone_size: few
v_call: TRBV28
cdr3_nt: TGTGCCAGCCGCTATCGCCCAACCTCTGGAAACACCATATATTTT
cdr3_aa: CASRYRPTSGNTIYF

j_call: TRBJ1-4
d_call: -
clone_size: few
v_call: TRBV5-5
cdr3_nt: TGTGCCAGCACCCCATCGACGGTTAATGAAAAACTGTTTTTT
cdr3_aa: CASTPSTVNEKLFF

j_call: TRBJ2-2
d_call: -
clone_size: few
v_call: TRBV28
cdr3_nt: TGTGCCAGCGCGGATTTTAACACCGGGGAGCTGTTTTTT
cdr3_aa: CASADFNTGELFF

j_call: TRBJ1-5
d_call: -
clone_size: -
v_call: TRBV30
cdr3_nt: TGTGCCTGGAGTGTTGACGGGGTGGTCAATCAGCCCCAGCATTTT
cdr3_aa: CAWSVDGVVNQPQHF

j_call: TRBJ2-7
d_call: -
clone_size: -
v_call: TRBV28
cdr3_nt: TGTGCCAGCAGCCGAAACTACGAGCAGTACTTC
cdr3_aa: CASSRNYEQYF

j_call: TRBJ2-1
d_call: -
clone_size: -
v_call: TRBV7-9
cdr3_nt: TGTGCCAGCAGCTTTGGACGCGATGAGCAGTTCTTC
cdr3_aa: CASSFGRDEQFF

j_call: TRBJ2-7
d_call: TRBD1
clone_size: few
v_call: TRBV10-3
cdr3_nt: TGTGCCACCCAGACAGGGCAGTCCTACGAGCAGTACTTC
cdr3_aa: CATQTGQSYEQYF

j_call: TRBJ2-6
d_call: -
clone_size: -
v_call: TRBV5-4
cdr3_nt: TGTGCCAGCAGTCATGACAGGACCGGGGCCAACGTCCTGACTTTC
cdr3_aa: CASSHDRTGANVLTF

j_call: TRBJ2-3
d_call: -
clone_size: few
v_call: TRBV7-9
cdr3_nt: TGTGCCAGCAGCTCGGGGGTTAGCACAGATACGCAGTATTTT
cdr3_aa: CASSSGVSTDTQYF

j_call: TRBJ2-5
d_call: -
clone_size: few
v_call: TRBV11-2
cdr3_nt: TGTGCCAGCAGCTTAACCGGCAGGGGACGGGAGACCCAGTACTTC
cdr3_aa: CASSLTGRGRETQYF

j_call: TRBJ1-1
d_call: TRBD1
clone_size: few
v_call: TRBV18
cdr3_nt: TGTGCCAGCTCACTGCGGACAGGGAACACTGAAGCTTTCTTT
cdr3_aa: CASSLRTGNTEAFF

j_call: TRBJ1-5
d_call: -
clone_size: -
v_call: TRBV28
cdr3_nt: TGTGCCAGCAGTAAGGGTCGCGCCCAGCCCCAGCATTTT
cdr3_aa: CASSKGRAQPQHF

j_call: TRBJ2-5
d_call: -
clone_size: few
v_call: TRBV5-1
cdr3_nt: TGCGCCAGCAGCTTACTAGGACGGGACACCGAAGAGACCCAGTACTTC
cdr3_aa: CASSLLGRDTEETQYF

j_call: TRBJ1-2
d_call: TRBD1
clone_size: few
v_call: TRBV5-4
cdr3_nt: TGTGCCAGCAGCTTATGGACAGGGACTAACTATGGCTACACCTTC
cdr3_aa: CASSLWTGTNYGYTF

j_call: TRBJ2-7
d_call: TRBD1
clone_size: -
v_call: TRBV28
cdr3_nt: TGTGCCAGCAGTTCGGGACAGAGCTACGAGCAGTACTTC
cdr3_aa: CASSSGQSYEQYF

j_call: TRBJ1-6
d_call: -
clone_size: -
v_call: TRBV7-2
cdr3_nt: TGTGCCAGCACCGAAGGGGCAGGCCATCGATCACCCCTCCACTTT
cdr3_aa: CASTEGAGHRSPLHF

j_call: TRBJ2-1
d_call: -
clone_size: few
v_call: TRBV9
cdr3_nt: TGTGCCAGCAGCGTCTATTGGGGCGGTGAGCAGTTCTTC
cdr3_aa: CASSVYWGGEQFF

j_call: TRBJ1-5
d_call: -
clone_size: -
v_call: TRBV7-8
cdr3_nt: TGTGCCAGCAGTTCCCAAGTGGATCAGCCCCAGCATTTT
cdr3_aa: CASSSQVDQPQHF

j_call: TRBJ1-2
d_call: -
clone_size: -
v_call: TRBV5-6
cdr3_nt: TGTGCCAGCAGTCGTCCGGGACCGGAGTATGGCTACACCTTC
cdr3_aa: CASSRPGPEYGYTF

j_call: TRBJ2-7
d_call: -
clone_size: -
v_call: TRBV2
cdr3_nt: TGTGCCAGCACCCAAGGGATGCCCTACGAGCAGTACTTC
cdr3_aa: CASTQGMPYEQYF

j_call: TRBJ2-3
d_call: -
clone_size: few
v_call: TRBV25-1
cdr3_nt: TGTGCCAGCAGGGGAGTCTCAGATACGCAGTATTTT
cdr3_aa: CASRGVSDTQYF

j_call: TRBJ2-7
d_call: TRBD1
clone_size: -
v_call: TRBV19
cdr3_nt: TGTGCCAGTAGTGACAGGGTTGGTAACGAGCAGTACTTC
cdr3_aa: CASSDRVGNEQYF

j_call: TRBJ1-6
d_call: -
clone_size: few
v_call: TRBV14
cdr3_nt: TGTGCCAGCAGCCAAGATTGGCTTCCCAGGGCACCCCTCCACTTT
cdr3_aa: CASSQDWLPRAPLHF

j_call: TRBJ1-2
d_call: TRBD1
clone_size: few
v_call: TRBV6-5
cdr3_nt: TGTGCCAGCAGTTACGACAGGGACTATGGCTACACCTTC
cdr3_aa: CASSYDRDYGYTF

j_call: TRBJ2-3
d_call: -
clone_size: -
v_call: TRBV19
cdr3_nt: TGTGCCAGTAGTACCACAGGTCAGCGCACAGATACGCAGTATTTT
cdr3_aa: CASSTTGQRTDTQYF

j_call: TRBJ1-2
d_call: -
clone_size: -
v_call: TRBV13
cdr3_nt: TGTGCCAGCAGCTTGACCGACAGGCCAGTCTATGGCTACACCTTC
cdr3_aa: CASSLTDRPVYGYTF

j_call: TRBJ2-5
d_call: -
clone_size: -
v_call: TRBV7-2
cdr3_nt: TGTGCCAGCAGCTCACGATCTGGCCAAGAGACCCAGTACTTC
cdr3_aa: CASSSRSGQETQYF

j_call: TRBJ2-3
d_call: -
clone_size: few
v_call: TRBV13
cdr3_nt: TGTGCCAGCAGCTCCCGGGACTTACAAGATACGCAGTATTTT
cdr3_aa: CASSSRDLQDTQYF

j_call: TRBJ2-1
d_call: TRBD1
clone_size: -
v_call: TRBV9
cdr3_nt: TGTGCCAGCAGCCCTCCGGACAGGGATTACAATGAGCAGTTCTTC
cdr3_aa: CASSPPDRDYNEQFF

j_call: TRBJ2-6
d_call: -
clone_size: few
v_call: TRBV27
cdr3_nt: TGTGCCAGCAGTTACGACATTAAACCCTCTGGGGCCAACGTCCTGACTTTC
cdr3_aa: CASSYDIKPSGANVLTF

j_call: TRBJ2-3
d_call: TRBD2
clone_size: -
v_call: TRBV5-1
cdr3_nt: TGCGCCAGCTTCAGCGGGGTTAGCACAGATACGCAGTATTTT
cdr3_aa: CASFSGVSTDTQYF

j_call: TRBJ2-7
d_call: -
clone_size: -
v_call: TRBV7-2
cdr3_nt: TGTGCCAGCAGCTTGGGCAGGATCTACGAGCAGTACTTC
cdr3_aa: CASSLGRIYEQYF

j_call: TRBJ1-1
d_call: -
clone_size: few
v_call: TRBV10-3
cdr3_nt: TGTGCCATCAGTGTAGGACGAGCTAACACTGAAGCTTTCTTT
cdr3_aa: CAISVGRANTEAFF

j_call: TRBJ2-2
d_call: -
clone_size: -
v_call: TRBV30
cdr3_nt: TGTGCCTGGAGTGTTGTGGCAAAGAACACCGGGGAGCTGTTTTTT
cdr3_aa: CAWSVVAKNTGELFF

j_call: TRBJ2-3
d_call: -
clone_size: -
v_call: TRBV19
cdr3_nt: TGTGCCAGTAGCGCCGGGACCACAGATACGCAGTATTTT
cdr3_aa: CASSAGTTDTQYF

j_call: TRBJ2-1
d_call: TRBD2
clone_size: few
v_call: TRBV9
cdr3_nt: TGTGCCAGCAGCGAGGGGGGACTAGAGTACAACAATGAGCAGTTCTTC
cdr3_aa: CASSEGGLEYNNEQFF

j_call: TRBJ2-7
d_call: -
clone_size: -
v_call: TRBV6-9
cdr3_nt: TGTGCCAGCAGTTTCGCCAGGGTCGAGCAGTACTTC
cdr3_aa: CASSFARVEQYF

j_call: TRBJ1-4
d_call: TRBD1
clone_size: few
v_call: TRBV9
cdr3_nt: TGTGCCAGCAGCATGCGGACAGGGGGCGGTGAAAAACTGTTTTTT
cdr3_aa: CASSMRTGGGEKLFF

j_call: TRBJ2-7
d_call: -
clone_size: few
v_call: TRBV5-4
cdr3_nt: TGTGCCAGCAGCCGGACAGTGAACTCCTACGAGCAGTACTTC
cdr3_aa: CASSRTVNSYEQYF

j_call: TRBJ2-6
d_call: -
clone_size: few
v_call: TRBV5-6
cdr3_nt: TGTGCCAGCAGCTTGGCCTTCTCTGGGGCCAACGTCCTGACTTTC
cdr3_aa: CASSLAFSGANVLTF

j_call: TRBJ1-6
d_call: -
clone_size: few
v_call: TRBV6-5
cdr3_nt: TGTGCCAGCAGTTACTCAAGGGATAATTCACCCCTCCACTTT
cdr3_aa: CASSYSRDNSPLHF

j_call: TRBJ2-1
d_call: TRBD2
clone_size: few
v_call: TRBV4-2
cdr3_nt: TGTGCCAGCAGCCAAGAAGTACGAGCGGGGGGGCCCTTGGCCTACAATGAGCAGTTCTTC
cdr3_aa: CASSQEVRAGGPLAYNEQFF

j_call: TRBJ2-3
d_call: -
clone_size: -
v_call: TRBV7-2
cdr3_nt: TGTGCCAGCAGCACCAGGCTATTCACTAGCACAGATACGCAGTATTTT
cdr3_aa: CASSTRLFTSTDTQYF